Listed here is a single T cell receptor beta chain. This sample is drawn from a study of cytomegalovirus exposure and HLA in healthy donors. PCR involved 60 Vbeta and 13 Jbeta primers. Some clones are missing from TCRdb's copy, which holds only in-frame ones; the method was immunoSEQ multiplex PCR. The sample carries about 100,000 clones, 70% to 85% recorded once. Germline V gene sequence: CDR1 SGHTS, CDR2 YDEGEE. This CDR3 region has 15 residues. The V and J ends lost 0 bases and 6 bases respectively, with 12 bases between them. This chain connects TRBV5-8 to TRBJ1-4; D uncertain. The source material was PBMCs. This sequence originates from a woman in her forties in good health and CMV-seronegative. CDR3 DNA: TGTGCCAGCAGCTTGGGGACTCTGGATGATGAAAAACTGTTTTTT. Translated, it gives CASSLGTLDDEKLFF.